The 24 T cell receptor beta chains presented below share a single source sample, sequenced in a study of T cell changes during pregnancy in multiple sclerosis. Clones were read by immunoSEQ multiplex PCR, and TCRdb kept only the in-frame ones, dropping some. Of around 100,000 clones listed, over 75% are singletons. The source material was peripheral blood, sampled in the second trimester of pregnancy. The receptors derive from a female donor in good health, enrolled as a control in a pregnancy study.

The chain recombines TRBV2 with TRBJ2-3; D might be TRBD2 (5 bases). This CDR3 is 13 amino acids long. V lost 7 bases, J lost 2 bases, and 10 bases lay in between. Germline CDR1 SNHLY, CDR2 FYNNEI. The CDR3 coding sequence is TGTGCCAGCACCCGGGAACTCACAGATACGCAGTATTTT. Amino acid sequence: CASTRELTDTQYF.

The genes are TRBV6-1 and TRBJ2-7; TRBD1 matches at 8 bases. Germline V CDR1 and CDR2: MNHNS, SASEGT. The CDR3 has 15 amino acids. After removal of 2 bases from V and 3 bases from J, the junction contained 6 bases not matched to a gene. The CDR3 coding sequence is TGTGCCAGCAGTGAACGGACAGGGTTGCTCTACGAGCAGTACTTC. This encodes CASSERTGLLYEQYF.

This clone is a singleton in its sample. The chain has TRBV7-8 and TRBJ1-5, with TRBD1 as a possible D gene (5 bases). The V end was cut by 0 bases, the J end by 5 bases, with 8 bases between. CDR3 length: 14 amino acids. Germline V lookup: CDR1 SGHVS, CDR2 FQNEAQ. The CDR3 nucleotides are TGTGCCAGCAGCTTAGCGGGGGGTTATCAGCCCCAGCATTTT. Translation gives CASSLAGGYQPQHF.

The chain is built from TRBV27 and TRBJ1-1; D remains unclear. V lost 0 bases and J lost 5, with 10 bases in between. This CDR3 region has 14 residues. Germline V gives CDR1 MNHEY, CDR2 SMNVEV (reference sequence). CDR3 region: CASSLSAGETEAFF. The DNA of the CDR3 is TGTGCCAGCAGTTTATCGGCAGGTGAGACTGAAGCTTTCTTT.

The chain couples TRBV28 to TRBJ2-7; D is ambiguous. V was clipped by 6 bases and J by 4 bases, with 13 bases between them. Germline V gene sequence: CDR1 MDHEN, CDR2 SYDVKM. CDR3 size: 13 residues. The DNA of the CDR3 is TGTGCCAGCAGAACAAACAATCAGTACGAGCAGTACTTC. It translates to CASRTNNQYEQYF.

CDR3 region: CASSDPARGGSEKLFF. CDR3 nucleotides: TGTGCCAGCAGTGACCCCGCCAGGGGCGGCAGTGAAAAACTGTTTTTT. The chain links TRBV2 to TRBJ1-4; tentatively, D is TRBD1 (6 bases). The CDR3 sequence is 16 residues long. Germline V lookup: CDR1 SNHLY, CDR2 FYNNEI. Trimming took 3 bases from V and 7 from J, leaving 18 bases between them.

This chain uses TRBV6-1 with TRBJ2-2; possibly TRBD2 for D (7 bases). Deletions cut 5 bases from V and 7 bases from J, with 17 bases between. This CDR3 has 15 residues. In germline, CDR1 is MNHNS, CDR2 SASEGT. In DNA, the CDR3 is TGTGCCAGCAGTCCGAGGGGGGGGGCATACGGGGAGCTGTTTTTT. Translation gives CASSPRGGAYGELFF.

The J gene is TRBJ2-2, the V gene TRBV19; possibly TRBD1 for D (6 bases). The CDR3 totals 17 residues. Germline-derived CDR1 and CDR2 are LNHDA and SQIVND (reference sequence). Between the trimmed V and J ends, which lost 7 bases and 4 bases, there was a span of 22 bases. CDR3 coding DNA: TGTGCCAGTACCATTCGTGGGGTGGGCAGGGGCACCGGGGAGCTGTTTTTT. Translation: CASTIRGVGRGTGELFF.

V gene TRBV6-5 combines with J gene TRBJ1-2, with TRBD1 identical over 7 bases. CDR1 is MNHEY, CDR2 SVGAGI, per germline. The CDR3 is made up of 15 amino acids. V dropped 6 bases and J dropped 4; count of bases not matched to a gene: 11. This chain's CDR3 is CASSYERDSIYGYTF. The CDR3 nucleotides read TGTGCCAGCAGCTATGAACGGGACAGCATCTATGGCTACACCTTC.

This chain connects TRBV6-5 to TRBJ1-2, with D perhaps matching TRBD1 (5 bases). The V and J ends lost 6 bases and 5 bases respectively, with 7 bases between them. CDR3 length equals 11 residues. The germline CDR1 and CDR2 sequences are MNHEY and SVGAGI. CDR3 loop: CASRGVYGYTF. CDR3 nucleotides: TGTGCCAGCAGAGGGGTATATGGCTACACCTTC.

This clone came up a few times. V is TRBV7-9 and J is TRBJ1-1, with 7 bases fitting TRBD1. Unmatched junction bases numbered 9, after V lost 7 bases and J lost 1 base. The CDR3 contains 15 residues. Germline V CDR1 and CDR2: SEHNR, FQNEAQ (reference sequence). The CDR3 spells CASNSQGTANTEAFF. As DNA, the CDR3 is TGTGCCAGCAATTCCCAGGGGACAGCGAACACTGAAGCTTTCTTT.

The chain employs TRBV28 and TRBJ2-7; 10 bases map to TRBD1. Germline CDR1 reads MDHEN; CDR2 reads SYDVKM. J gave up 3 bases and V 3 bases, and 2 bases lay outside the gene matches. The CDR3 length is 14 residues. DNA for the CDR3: TGTGCCAGCAGTTTGCGGGACAGGGGCTACGAGCAGTACTTC. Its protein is CASSLRDRGYEQYF.

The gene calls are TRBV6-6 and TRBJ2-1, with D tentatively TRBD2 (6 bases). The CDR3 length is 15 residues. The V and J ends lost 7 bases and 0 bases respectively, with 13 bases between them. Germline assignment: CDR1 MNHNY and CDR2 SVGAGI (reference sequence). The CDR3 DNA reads TGTGCCAGCATAGGGAGGCGGGACTCCTACAATGAGCAGTTCTTC. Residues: CASIGRRDSYNEQFF.

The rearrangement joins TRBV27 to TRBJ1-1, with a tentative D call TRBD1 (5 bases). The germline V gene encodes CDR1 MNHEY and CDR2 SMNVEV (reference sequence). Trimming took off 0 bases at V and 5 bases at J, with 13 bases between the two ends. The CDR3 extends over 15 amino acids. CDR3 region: CASSLSIGAETEAFF. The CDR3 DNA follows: TGTGCCAGCAGTTTATCGATTGGGGCAGAAACTGAAGCTTTCTTT.

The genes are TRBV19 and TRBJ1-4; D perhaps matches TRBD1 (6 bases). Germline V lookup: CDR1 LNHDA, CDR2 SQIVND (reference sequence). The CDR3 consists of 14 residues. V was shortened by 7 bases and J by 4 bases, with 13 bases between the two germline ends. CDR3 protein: CASISGRGNEKLFF. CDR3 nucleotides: TGTGCCAGTATATCCGGCAGGGGTAATGAAAAACTGTTTTTT. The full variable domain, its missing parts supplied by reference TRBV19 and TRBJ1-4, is DGGITQSPKYLFRKEGQNVTLSCEQNLNHDAMYWYRQDPGQGLRLIYYSQIVNDFQKGDIAEGYSVSREKKESFPLTVTSAQKNPTAFYLCASISGRGNEKLFFGSGTQLSVL.

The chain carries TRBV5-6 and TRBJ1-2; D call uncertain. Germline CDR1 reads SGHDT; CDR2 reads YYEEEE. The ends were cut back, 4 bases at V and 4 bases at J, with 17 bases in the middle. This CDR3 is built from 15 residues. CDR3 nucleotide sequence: TGTGCCAGCAGCCACCCGAACCGCCGGGTCTATGGCTACACCTTC. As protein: CASSHPNRRVYGYTF.

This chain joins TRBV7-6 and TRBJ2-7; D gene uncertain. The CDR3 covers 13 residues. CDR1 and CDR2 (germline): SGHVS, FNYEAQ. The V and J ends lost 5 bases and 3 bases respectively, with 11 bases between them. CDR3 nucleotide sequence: TGTGCCAGCAGCCTTACAACCCTCTACGAGCAGTACTTC. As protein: CASSLTTLYEQYF.

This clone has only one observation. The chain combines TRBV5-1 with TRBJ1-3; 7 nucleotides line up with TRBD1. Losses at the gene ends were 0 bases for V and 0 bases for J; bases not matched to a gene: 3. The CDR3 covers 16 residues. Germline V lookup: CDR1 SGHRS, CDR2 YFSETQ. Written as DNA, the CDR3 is TGCGCCAGCAGCTTGGGACAGGGAACCTCTGGAAACACCATATATTTT. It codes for CASSLGQGTSGNTIYF.

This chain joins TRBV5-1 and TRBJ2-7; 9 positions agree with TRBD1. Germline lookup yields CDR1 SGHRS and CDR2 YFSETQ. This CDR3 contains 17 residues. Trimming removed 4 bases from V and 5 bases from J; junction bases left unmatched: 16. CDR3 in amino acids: CASSPRDPGQGLHEQYF. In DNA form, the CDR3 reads TGCGCCAGCAGCCCCAGGGATCCGGGACAGGGACTCCACGAGCAGTACTTC.

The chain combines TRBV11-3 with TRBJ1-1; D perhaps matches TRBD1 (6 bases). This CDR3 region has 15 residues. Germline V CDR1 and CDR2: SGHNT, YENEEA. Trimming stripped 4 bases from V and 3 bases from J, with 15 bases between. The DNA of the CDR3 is TGTGCCAGCAGCTCAAATACAGGGAGGGACACTGAAGCTTTCTTT. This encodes CASSSNTGRDTEAFF. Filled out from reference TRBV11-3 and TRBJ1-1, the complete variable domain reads EAGVVQSPRYKIIEKKQPVAFWCNPISGHNTLYWYLQNLGQGPELLIRYENEEAVDDSQLPKDRFSAERLKGVDSTLKIQPAELGDSAVYLCASSSNTGRDTEAFFGQGTRLTVV.

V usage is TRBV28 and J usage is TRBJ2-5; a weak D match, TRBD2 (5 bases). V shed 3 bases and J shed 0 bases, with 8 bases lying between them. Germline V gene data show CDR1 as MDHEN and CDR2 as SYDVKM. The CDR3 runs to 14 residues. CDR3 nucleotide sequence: TGTGCCAGCAGTTTTGACGGGAACCAAGAGACCCAGTACTTC. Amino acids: CASSFDGNQETQYF.

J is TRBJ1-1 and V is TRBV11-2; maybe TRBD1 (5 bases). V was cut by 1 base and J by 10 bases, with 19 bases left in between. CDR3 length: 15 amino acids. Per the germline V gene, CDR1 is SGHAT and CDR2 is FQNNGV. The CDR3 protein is CASSLGVSMARVAFF. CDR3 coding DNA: TGTGCCAGCAGCTTAGGGGTTTCAATGGCCAGGGTAGCTTTCTTT.

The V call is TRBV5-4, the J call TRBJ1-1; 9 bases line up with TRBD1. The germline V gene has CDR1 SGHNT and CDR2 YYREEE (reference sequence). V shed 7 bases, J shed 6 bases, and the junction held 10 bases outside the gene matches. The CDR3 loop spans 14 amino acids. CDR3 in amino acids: CASGYTGGYSEAFF. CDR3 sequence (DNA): TGTGCCAGCGGATATACAGGGGGCTACTCTGAAGCTTTCTTT.

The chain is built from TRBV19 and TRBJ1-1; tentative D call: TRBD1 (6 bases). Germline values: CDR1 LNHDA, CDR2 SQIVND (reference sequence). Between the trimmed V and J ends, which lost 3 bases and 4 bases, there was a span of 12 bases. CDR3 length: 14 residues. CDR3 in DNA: TGTGCCAGTAGTATTCCGAAGGGGGTCACTGAAGCTTTCTTT. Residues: CASSIPKGVTEAFF. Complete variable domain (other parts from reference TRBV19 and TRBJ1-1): DGGITQSPKYLFRKEGQNVTLSCEQNLNHDAMYWYRQDPGQGLRLIYYSQIVNDFQKGDIAEGYSVSREKKESFPLTVTSAQKNPTAFYLCASSIPKGVTEAFFGQGTRLTVV.